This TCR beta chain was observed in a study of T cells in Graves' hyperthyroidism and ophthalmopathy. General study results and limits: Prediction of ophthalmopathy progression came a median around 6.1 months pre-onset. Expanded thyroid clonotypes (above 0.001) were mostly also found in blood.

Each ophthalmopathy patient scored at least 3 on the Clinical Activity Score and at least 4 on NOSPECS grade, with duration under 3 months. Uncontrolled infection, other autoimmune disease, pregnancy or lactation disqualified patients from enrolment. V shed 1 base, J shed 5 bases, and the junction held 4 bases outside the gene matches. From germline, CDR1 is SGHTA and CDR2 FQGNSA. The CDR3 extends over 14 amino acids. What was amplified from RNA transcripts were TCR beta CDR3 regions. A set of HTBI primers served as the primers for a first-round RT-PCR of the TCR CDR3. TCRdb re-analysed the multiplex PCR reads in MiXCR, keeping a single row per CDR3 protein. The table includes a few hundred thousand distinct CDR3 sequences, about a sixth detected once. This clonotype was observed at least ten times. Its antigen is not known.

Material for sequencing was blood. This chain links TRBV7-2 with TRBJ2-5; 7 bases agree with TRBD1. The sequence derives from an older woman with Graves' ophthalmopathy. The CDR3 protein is CASSLVGGGETQYF. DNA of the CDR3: TGTGCCAGCAGCTTAGTAGGGGGCGGGGAGACCCAGTACTTC.